This entry features one T cell receptor beta chain sequence. The germline V gene encodes CDR1 SGDLS and CDR2 YYNGEE. V lost 3 bases to trimming and J lost 2 bases, with 12 bases between them. The CDR3 spans 14 residues. Followed over time, Seattle patients had been enrolled while infection was active. Per the original data handling: Using reference gene primer amplification, nucleated cell counts were estimated. TCRdb's copy holds only in-frame clones and misses some; the assay was immunoSEQ multiplex PCR. Clone size and the V and J calls come from that table; the DNA yielded D and trimming. The repertoire holds more than 250,000 clones, with 75% to 90% as singletons. The sample comes from a study of blood T cell repertoires in COVID-19. In the study overall: The United States, Italy and Spain were the sources of the acute and convalescent COVID-19 samples. In each case, the material was cDNA or gDNA derived from T cells, B-cell-depleted T cells, or PBMCs.

Specimen: peripheral blood. The source is a woman aged 50 to 60 with COVID-19, enrolled during active disease. The chain employs TRBV9 and TRBJ2-7; a weak D match, TRBD1 (6 bases). The CDR3 loop is CASSADSQAYEQYF. CDR3 DNA: TGTGCCAGCAGCGCGGACAGCCAGGCCTACGAGCAGTACTTC.